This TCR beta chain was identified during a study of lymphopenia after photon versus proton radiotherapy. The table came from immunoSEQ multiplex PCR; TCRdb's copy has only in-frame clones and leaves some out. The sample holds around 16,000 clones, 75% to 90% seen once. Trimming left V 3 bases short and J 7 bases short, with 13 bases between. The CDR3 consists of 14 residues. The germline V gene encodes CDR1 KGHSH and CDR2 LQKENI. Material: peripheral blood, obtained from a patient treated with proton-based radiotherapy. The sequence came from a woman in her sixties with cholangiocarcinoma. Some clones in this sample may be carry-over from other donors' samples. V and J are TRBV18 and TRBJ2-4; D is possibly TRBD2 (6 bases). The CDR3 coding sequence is TGTGCCAGCTCACCGGCGGGGAGCGGGAACATTCAGTACTTC. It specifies CASSPAGSGNIQYF.